The 23 T cell receptor beta chains below were found in one sample sequenced in a study of blood T cells in healthy people across ages. Through a sample-barcoded 5' primer and a J-beta primer mix, a second PCR was run for 7 to 11 cycles. MiXCR, run by TCRdb on the 5' RACE reads, gives a single entry per CDR3 protein. The sample lists 450,000 to 600,000 distinct CDR3 sequences, roughly a quarter occurring once. This sample also belongs to another study, concerning T cells of mothers and their children.

The source material was blood. The receptor source for this set is a boy aged 2 to 10 in good health.

This rearrangement joins TRBV9 to TRBJ2-7, with D hard to call. The CDR3 extends over 14 amino acids. The V gene's germline CDR1 is SGDLS and CDR2 YYNGEE. Trimming left V 0 bases short and J 4 bases short, with 11 bases between. For the CDR3, the DNA is TGTGCCAGCAGCGTAGAGCCCCAGTATTACGAGCAGTACTTC. Its translation is CASSVEPQYYEQYF.

The rearrangement links TRBV19 to TRBJ1-2, with a weak D call TRBD1 (5 bases). Germline CDR1 is LNHDA and CDR2 is SQIVND (reference sequence). The V gene lost 7 bases and the J gene lost 8 bases, with 14 bases spanning the gap. This CDR3 comprises 12 residues. CDR3 region: CASTAGVLGYTF. The CDR3 nucleotides are TGTGCCAGTACAGCGGGGGTTCTCGGCTACACCTTC.

Only a few counts were recorded for this clonotype. This sequence joins TRBV7-2 and TRBJ2-7, with D tentatively TRBD1 (6 bases). Germline V CDR1 and CDR2: SGHTA, FQGNSA. V was pared by 1 base and J by 0 bases, with 10 bases between. The CDR3 contains 15 residues. The DNA of the CDR3 is TGTGCCAGCAGCTTAGTCGAGGACAGCTCCTACGAGCAGTACTTC. This gives the protein CASSLVEDSSYEQYF.

CDR3 in DNA: TGTGCCAGCAGCTTTACAGGGGGTGTGGACGAGCAGTACTTC. It encodes CASSFTGGVDEQYF. This rearrangement joins TRBV9 to TRBJ2-5; 8 bases align to TRBD1. The last part of the DNA fits TRBJ2-7 better; the J call may be wrong. The CDR3 contains 14 residues. CDR1 is SGDLS and CDR2 is YYNGEE in the germline V gene.

A few counts support this clonotype. The chain recombines TRBV20-1 with TRBJ2-5, with 15 bases that match TRBD2. The DNA end favors TRBJ2-1, so the J call may be wrong. There are 15 residues in the CDR3. The germline gives CDR1 DFQATT, CDR2 SNEGSKA (reference sequence). The CDR3: CSARTSGGAQNEQFF. Here the CDR3 DNA reads TGCAGTGCCAGGACTAGCGGGGGGGCCCAGAATGAGCAGTTCTTC.

A few counts support this clonotype. This sequence joins TRBV3-1 and TRBJ2-2, with 10 nucleotides matching TRBD2. Germline V gene data show CDR1 as LGHDT and CDR2 as YNNKEL (reference sequence). This CDR3 comprises 18 residues. V shed 0 bases and J 1 base; nucleotides not matched to a gene: 5. CDR3 region: CASSQDFRLAGNTGELFF. In nucleotides, the CDR3 is TGTGCCAGCAGCCAAGATTTCCGACTAGCGGGGAACACCGGGGAGCTGTTTTTT.

This clonotype was observed a handful of times. The chain recombines TRBV10-3 with TRBJ2-5, with D perhaps given as TRBD1 or TRBD2 (5 bases each). The V gene lost 0 bases and the J gene lost 6 bases, with 20 bases spanning the gap. Germline lookup yields CDR1 ENHRY and CDR2 SYGVKD. The CDR3 loop spans 17 amino acids. CDR3 region: CAISESTGRAASKTQYF. The DNA of the CDR3 is TGTGCCATCAGTGAGTCGACGGGACGTGCCGCTTCGAAGACCCAGTACTTC.

In this sample, this clonotype turned up many times. The chain joins TRBV3-1 to TRBJ2-1; 7 bases fit TRBD1. Losses at the gene ends were 2 bases for V and 6 bases for J; bases not matched to a gene: 4. The CDR3 is made up of 14 amino acids. The germline V gene encodes CDR1 LGHDT and CDR2 YNNKEL (reference sequence). The CDR3 region is CASSQQTGSNEQFF. The CDR3, as DNA: TGTGCCAGCAGCCAACAGACAGGGAGCAATGAGCAGTTCTTC.

This clonotype was seen only a few times. V is TRBV7-9 and J is TRBJ1-4, with D uncertain. V lost 1 base and J lost 8, with 5 bases in between. Germline V gene sequence: CDR1 SEHNR, CDR2 FQNEAQ (reference sequence). The CDR3 is 12 amino acids. CDR3 coding DNA: TGTGCCAGCAGCTTAGTCCTAGAAAAACTGTTTTTT. It encodes CASSLVLEKLFF.

This clonotype was recorded a few times. The chain employs TRBV7-2 and TRBJ1-5; D gene ambiguous. V shed 1 base and J shed 6 bases, with 7 bases lying between them. The CDR3 is made up of 13 amino acids. Germline V gene lookup returns CDR1 SGHTA and CDR2 FQGNSA. The CDR3 DNA follows: TGTGCCAGCAGCTTAGGGGGTACTCAGCCCCAGCATTTT. It translates to CASSLGGTQPQHF.

In the case of this clonotype: The junction departs from the called germline gene at one end, perhaps through a read error. This chain joins TRBV5-1 and TRBJ2-1; D unclear. This CDR3 has 13 amino acids. The V gene's germline CDR1 is SGHRS and CDR2 YFSETQ. The CDR3 reads CASRLAQVNEQFF. The CDR3 bases are TGCGCCAGCAGGTTGGCGCAGGTCAACGAGCAGTTCTTC.

The chain has TRBV20-1 and TRBJ1-1; 10 nucleotides align to TRBD1. This CDR3 comprises 15 residues. Germline V lookup: CDR1 DFQATT, CDR2 SNEGSKA (reference sequence). V lost 2 bases, J lost 3 bases, and 6 bases stayed unmatched. The CDR3 here is CSARSGTGDYTEAFF. The CDR3 region has the DNA TGCAGTGCTAGATCCGGGACAGGGGATTACACTGAAGCTTTCTTT.

This clonotype has more than one count but fewer than ten. With a much larger clone just one base away, this may be a read error. Because the CDR3 is missing its conserved closing phenylalanine or tryptophan, this is likely a read error. The rearrangement uses TRBV7-8 and TRBJ2-4, with D unresolved. V shed 4 bases and J shed 0 bases, with 13 bases lying between them. The CDR3 contains 16 residues. The germline CDR1 and CDR2 sequences are SGHVS and FQNEAQ. CDR3 coding DNA: TGTGCCAGCAGCTCCAGACTTGCTCTAGCCAAAAACATTCAGTACCTC. Translated: CASSSRLALAKNIQYL.

The genes are TRBV29-1 and TRBJ1-1; the D gene is possibly TRBD1 (5 bases). This CDR3 has 13 amino acids. Germline CDR1 is SQVTM and CDR2 is ANQGSEA. V gave up 6 bases and J gave up 1 base, with 12 bases separating them. CDR3 coding DNA: TGCAGCGTCGACCTCCAGGGGAACACTGAAGCTTTCTTT. Translation gives CSVDLQGNTEAFF.

This clonotype was seen only a few times. The chain uses TRBV7-6 and TRBJ1-3; possibly TRBD1 for D (5 bases). V shed 5 bases and J shed 2 bases, with 7 bases lying between them. The CDR3 runs to 13 residues. Germline CDR1 is SGHVS and CDR2 is FNYEAQ. This CDR3 reads CASSVGAGNTIYF. CDR3 coding DNA: TGTGCCAGCAGCGTAGGGGCTGGAAACACCATATATTTT.

J is TRBJ2-7 and V is TRBV27; tentatively, D is TRBD1 (6 bases). The CDR3 consists of 14 residues. CDR1 MNHEY and CDR2 SMNVEV come from the germline V gene (reference sequence). V gave up 3 bases and J gave up 3 bases, with 12 bases separating them. The CDR3 loop reads CASSFGTLDYEQYF. In nucleotides, the CDR3 is TGTGCCAGCAGTTTTGGGACATTGGACTACGAGCAGTACTTC.

This chain connects TRBV5-5 to TRBJ1-2; TRBD1 agrees at 8 bases. The length of the CDR3 is 18 residues. Looked up from germline, CDR1 is SGHKS and CDR2 is YYEKEE (reference sequence). V lost 4 bases and J lost 5; bases outside the gene matches: 19. For the CDR3, the DNA is TGTGCCAGCAGCCCGACGGAATTTGGACAGGGCCAAAGGTATGGCTACACCTTC. Its protein product is CASSPTEFGQGQRYGYTF.

The chain links TRBV6-1 to TRBJ2-7, with a tentative D call TRBD1 (7 bases). Trimming pared 9 bases from V and 5 bases from J, leaving 14 bases between. The CDR3 is 12 amino acids. Germline CDR1 reads MNHNS; CDR2 reads SASEGT. CDR3 protein: CASQGGRNEQYF. For the CDR3, the DNA is TGTGCCAGTCAGGGGGGACGGAACGAGCAGTACTTC.

The J gene is TRBJ2-7, the V gene TRBV11-1, with D uncertain. V was cut by 3 bases and J by 4 bases, with 16 bases left in between. The CDR3 consists of 15 residues. Per germline, CDR1 SGHAT and CDR2 FQDESV (reference sequence). The CDR3 loop reads CASSLSPLGEYEQYF. CDR3 nucleotide sequence: TGTGCCAGCAGCTTGTCTCCTTTGGGCGAGTACGAGCAGTACTTC. Drawing the rest from reference TRBV11-1 and TRBJ2-7, the complete variable domain is EAEVAQSPRYKITEKSQAVAFWCDPISGHATLYWYRQILGQGPELLVQFQDESVVDDSQLPKDRFSAERLKGVDSTLKIQPAELGDSAMYLCASSLSPLGEYEQYFGPGTRLTVT.

The chain joins TRBV18 to TRBJ2-5; 7 nucleotides match TRBD1. CDR3 length: 15 amino acids. Germline V CDR1 and CDR2: KGHSH, LQKENI. The V and J ends lost 5 bases and 4 bases, in that order; junction bases with no gene match: 10. CDR3 protein: CASSIGTAPLETQYF. Here the CDR3 DNA reads TGTGCCAGCTCAATCGGGACAGCCCCCTTAGAGACCCAGTACTTC.

V gene TRBV6-2 or TRBV6-3 combines with J gene TRBJ2-7; D unclear. The CDR3 has 14 amino acids. Germline-derived CDR1 and CDR2 are MNHEY and SVGEGT. Trimming shortened V by 5 bases and J by 2 bases, and 13 bases separated the two germline ends. The CDR3 protein is CASSRLVFPYEQYF. The CDR3 bases are TGTGCCAGCAGTAGACTCGTCTTTCCCTACGAGCAGTACTTC.

This clonotype has a handful of counts. The CDR3 loop reads CALPDDMEGTIYF. The CDR3 bases are TGTGCCCTACCTGATGACATGGAAGGCACCATATATTTT. The rearrangement uses TRBV7-9 and TRBJ1-3; D ambiguous. The CDR3 sequence is 13 residues long. Trimming pared 11 bases from V and 9 bases from J, leaving 20 bases between. The V gene's germline CDR1 is SEHNR and CDR2 FQNEAQ (reference sequence).

The rearrangement uses TRBV19 and TRBJ2-4; D is unresolved. V shed 9 bases and J shed 7 bases, with 16 bases lying between them. The germline gives CDR1 LNHDA, CDR2 SQIVND (reference sequence). The CDR3 runs 13 residues. The CDR3 loop is CASTTNRANIQYF. CDR3 coding DNA: TGTGCCAGCACCACAAACCGGGCGAACATTCAGTACTTC.